The T cell receptor (beta chain) under discussion was sequenced for a study of CD8 T cells in ankylosing spondylitis. Each CDR3 protein gets one entry after TCRdb re-called the 5' RACE reads with MiXCR. The sample has 500,000 to 650,000 distinct CDR3 sequences; over 4% are singletons. Germline V CDR1 and CDR2: DFQATT, SNEGSKA (reference sequence). Trimming removed 4 bases from V and 7 bases from J; junction bases left unmatched: 15. This CDR3 has 17 amino acids. Overall study results and limits: Enrichment of disease-linked clones was reportedly significant in matched ankylosing spondylitis synovial fluid. Ankylosing spondylitis blood appeared to be characterized by a TCR beta motif of about 8 highly homologous variants. In synovial fluid and blood from reactive arthritis, some motif variants were previously reported.

Concerning this clonotype itself: Its antigen remains unidentified.

The V call is TRBV20-1, the J call TRBJ1-6; 8 bases are a match to TRBD1. Sequencing used blood, either unsorted or a sorted T cell fraction (not recorded which). This TCR was sampled from a male donor with ankylosing spondylitis. In nucleotides, the CDR3 is TGCAGTGCTATCCGCGCCGGACAGGGCCTTTTAAATTCACCCCTCCACTTT. This translates into CSAIRAGQGLLNSPLHF.